A selection of T cell receptor beta chains follows, all from one sample in a study of identifying expanded T cells in peripheral blood. Sequenced by immunoSEQ multiplex PCR; TCRdb stores in-frame clones only, minus some. The table lists some 78,000 clones, almost 85% of them singletons. Sequenced: blood. The origin of the receptors is a person aged 18-69 years in good health. CDR3s include the opening cysteine and the closing phenylalanine or tryptophan. D genes are given only for firm matches. Part of the rows lack a size; the others show once, few, many or a class for expanded clones.

d_call,v_call,cdr3_length,j_call,clone_size,cdr3_aa,cdr3_nt
-,TRBV28,14,TRBJ2-5,-,CASRGGGNQETQYF,TGTGCCAGCAGAGGGGGCGGGAACCAAGAGACCCAGTACTTC
TRBD1,TRBV10-3,14,TRBJ1-3,-,CAISDEGARNTIYF,TGTGCCATCAGTGACGAGGGGGCCCGAAACACCATATATTTT
TRBD2,TRBV9,14,TRBJ2-7,-,CASSVLAGGYEQYF,TGTGCCAGCAGCGTCCTAGCGGGAGGTTACGAGCAGTACTTC
TRBD1,TRBV28,17,TRBJ1-5,-,CASTSIGPGQGNRPQHF,TGTGCCAGCACCAGTATTGGGCCGGGACAGGGGAATCGGCCCCAGCATTTT
-,TRBV10-3,14,TRBJ2-7,-,CAISDIGETYEQYF,TGTGCCATCAGTGACATAGGAGAAACCTACGAGCAGTACTTC
TRBD2,TRBV6-6,16,TRBJ2-1,once,CASSPTSGRGMSEQFF,TGTGCCAGCAGCCCGACTAGCGGGAGGGGAATGAGTGAGCAGTTCTTC
-,TRBV9,14,TRBJ2-7,-,CASSVGPASNEQYF,TGTGCCAGCAGCGTAGGCCCGGCCAGCAACGAGCAGTACTTC
-,TRBV4-3,19,TRBJ2-2,-,CASSQRGWGRSADTGELFF,TGCGCCAGCAGCCAAAGGGGCTGGGGGCGGTCCGCGGACACCGGGGAGCTGTTTTTT
-,TRBV6-6,14,TRBJ2-2,-,CAYARNQGPGELFF,TGTGCCTACGCGCGGAACCAGGGGCCCGGGGAGCTGTTTTTT
-,TRBV7-8,16,TRBJ2-6,-,CASSLVLGAGANVLTF,TGTGCCAGCAGCTTAGTATTGGGGGCTGGGGCCAACGTCCTGACTTTC
-,TRBV20-1,11,TRBJ2-3,-,CSVLITDTQYF,TGCAGTGTTCTTATTACAGATACGCAGTATTTT
-,TRBV6-5,16,TRBJ1-2,once,CASSWDPGHPFYGYTF,TGTGCCAGCAGTTGGGACCCGGGACACCCGTTCTATGGCTACACCTTC
-,TRBV7-6,15,TRBJ2-7,once,CASSEEAGPANEQYF,TGTGCCAGCAGCGAAGAGGCGGGGCCGGCTAACGAGCAGTACTTC
-,TRBV2,14,TRBJ2-2,-,CASRDNRETGELFF,TGTGCCAGCAGGGATAACCGGGAAACGGGGGAGCTGTTTTTT
TRBD1,TRBV6-1,15,TRBJ2-7,-,CASSDPGQGRYEQYF,TGTGCCAGCAGTGACCCAGGACAGGGTCGCTACGAGCAGTACTTC
TRBD1,TRBV6-5,14,TRBJ1-5,-,CASSTGGADQPQHF,TGTGCCAGCAGTACAGGGGGCGCGGATCAGCCCCAGCATTTT
TRBD1,TRBV9,13,TRBJ2-3,-,CASSQGGADTQYF,TGTGCCAGCAGCCAAGGGGGCGCAGATACGCAGTATTTT
-,TRBV10-2,16,TRBJ1-2,-,CASSEESQGLYYGYTF,TGCGCCAGCAGTGAGGAGTCGCAGGGCCTCTACTATGGCTACACCTTC
TRBD1,TRBV5-6,13,TRBJ1-1,-,CASSYRGRTEAFF,TGTGCCAGCAGTTACAGGGGGCGAACTGAAGCTTTCTTT
-,TRBV11-1,14,TRBJ2-1,-,CASSLAGVLNEQFF,TGTGCCAGCAGCTTGGCAGGGGTGTTGAATGAGCAGTTCTTC
TRBD2,TRBV19,14,TRBJ2-1,-,CASIPAGGPHEQFF,TGTGCCAGTATTCCTGCGGGAGGGCCCCATGAGCAGTTCTTC
-,TRBV6-5,13,TRBJ2-7,-,CASSYGEAYEQYF,TGTGCCAGCAGTTACGGCGAGGCCTACGAGCAGTACTTC
-,TRBV9,15,TRBJ2-1,-,CASSPSGLPYNEQFF,TGTGCCAGCAGCCCTTCGGGACTCCCATACAATGAGCAGTTCTTC
-,TRBV28,17,TRBJ2-1,-,CASSDQTAHLLYNEQFF,TGTGCCAGCAGTGACCAGACTGCACATCTCCTCTACAATGAGCAGTTCTTC
-,TRBV7-6,13,TRBJ2-7,-,CASSSSVSYEQYF,TGTGCCAGCAGCTCGTCCGTTTCCTACGAGCAGTACTTC
-,TRBV4-3,14,TRBJ1-2,-,CASSQALDDYGYTF,TGCGCCAGCAGCCAAGCCCTGGACGACTATGGCTACACCTTC
-,TRBV4-3,16,TRBJ2-3,-,CASSQKASGTGDTQYF,TGCGCCAGCAGCCAGAAGGCAAGCGGAACCGGGGATACGCAGTATTTT
TRBD1,TRBV7-9,15,TRBJ2-1,-,CASSFLTGYYNEQFF,TGTGCCAGCAGCTTCCTGACAGGGTACTACAATGAGCAGTTCTTC
-,TRBV4-3,14,TRBJ2-1,-,CASGVGTPYNEQFF,TGCGCCAGCGGGGTCGGGACTCCATACAATGAGCAGTTCTTC
-,TRBV28,14,TRBJ2-3,-,CASRAGRVADTQYF,TGTGCCAGCAGGGCGGGACGGGTGGCAGATACGCAGTATTTT
-,TRBV5-1,14,TRBJ2-7,few,CASSLVGGSYEQYF,TGCGCCAGCAGCTTAGTCGGGGGTTCCTACGAGCAGTACTTC
TRBD2,TRBV30,17,TRBJ2-3,-,CASRTSGSPNGSDTQYF,TGTGCCTCCCGGACTAGCGGGAGTCCTAATGGGTCAGATACGCAGTATTTT
-,TRBV19,12,TRBJ1-1,once,CASSLRTSEAFF,TGTGCCAGTAGTCTCAGGACCTCTGAAGCTTTCTTT
TRBD1,TRBV6-1,18,TRBJ1-5,once,CASSERGQPGFSNQPQHF,TGTGCCAGCAGTGAGCGGGGACAGCCGGGCTTCAGCAATCAGCCCCAGCATTTT
-,TRBV5-1,14,TRBJ2-2,-,CASSLEPGSGELFF,TGCGCCAGCAGCTTAGAGCCTGGGTCCGGGGAGCTGTTTTTT
TRBD2,TRBV30,13,TRBJ2-7,-,CAWSVGGAYEQYF,TGTGCCTGGAGTGTGGGGGGGGCCTACGAGCAGTACTTC
-,TRBV7-9,13,TRBJ1-2,-,CASSSGGETGYTF,TGTGCCAGCAGCTCTGGGGGGGAAACTGGCTACACCTTC
TRBD2,TRBV11-1,19,TRBJ2-7,-,CASSLLGGHRTSATYEQYF,TGTGCCAGCAGCTTACTCGGGGGACACCGGACTAGCGCTACCTACGAGCAGTACTTC
TRBD1,TRBV19,17,TRBJ2-7,-,CASSMVGTGGLGYEQYF,TGTGCCAGTAGTATGGTCGGGACAGGGGGCTTGGGCTACGAGCAGTACTTC
TRBD1,TRBV15,14,TRBJ2-1,-,CATSATGVGNEQFF,TGTGCCACCAGCGCAACAGGGGTCGGCAATGAGCAGTTCTTC
-,TRBV19,14,TRBJ1-1,-,CASSLGGAGTEAFF,TGTGCCAGTAGTTTAGGGGGTGCAGGCACTGAAGCTTTCTTT
-,TRBV27,14,TRBJ1-4,-,CASRRGIDGEKLFF,TGTGCCAGCAGGAGGGGGATTGATGGCGAAAAACTGTTTTTT
-,TRBV7-2,14,TRBJ1-1,-,CASSSQTMNTEAFF,TGTGCCAGCAGCTCCCAAACCATGAACACTGAAGCTTTCTTT
TRBD2,TRBV7-2,16,TRBJ2-5,-,CASTGLSGRRMETQYF,TGTGCCAGCACGGGACTAAGCGGGAGGAGGATGGAGACCCAGTACTTC
TRBD1,TRBV5-8,15,TRBJ2-5,-,CASSLRTGVGETQYF,TGTGCCAGCAGCTTAAGGACAGGGGTAGGAGAGACCCAGTACTTC
TRBD1,TRBV4-1,16,TRBJ1-1,-,CASSPGTGTGDTEAFF,TGCGCCAGCAGCCCCGGGACCGGGACAGGGGACACTGAAGCTTTCTTT
-,TRBV6-6,13,TRBJ2-1,-,CASSPGLYNEQFF,TGTGCCAGCAGTCCCGGGCTCTACAATGAGCAGTTCTTC
TRBD2,TRBV9,14,TRBJ2-1,-,CASSISGLASEQFF,TGTGCCAGCAGCATTTCGGGACTAGCGTCTGAGCAGTTCTTC
TRBD2,TRBV19,16,TRBJ2-2,-,CASSGLLAENTGELFF,TGTGCCAGTAGTGGACTACTAGCGGAGAACACCGGGGAGCTGTTTTTT
TRBD2,TRBV4-1,18,TRBJ2-7,-,CASSQDARAGGPSYEQYF,TGCGCCAGCAGCCAAGATGCCAGAGCGGGAGGGCCCTCCTACGAGCAGTACTTC
TRBD2,TRBV6-4,16,TRBJ2-1,few,CASSLLAGGGHNEQFF,TGTGCCAGCAGCCTTCTAGCGGGAGGAGGTCACAATGAGCAGTTCTTC
-,TRBV5-1,15,TRBJ2-3,-,CASSQGDFSTDTQYF,TGCGCCAGCAGCCAAGGGGACTTCAGCACAGATACGCAGTATTTT
-,TRBV28,16,TRBJ2-2,-,CASGILAAANTGELFF,TGTGCCAGCGGAATCCTAGCCGCCGCGAACACCGGGGAGCTGTTTTTT
TRBD2,TRBV28,17,TRBJ2-5,-,CASSLVAGGPGTETQYF,TGTGCCAGCAGTTTAGTAGCGGGAGGCCCTGGAACGGAGACCCAGTACTTC